This T cell receptor (beta chain) was identified during a study of T cells in Graves' hyperthyroidism and ophthalmopathy. Newly diagnosed patients aged 18 to 65 had hyperthyroidism of under 2 months' duration. Germline assignment: CDR1 DFQATT and CDR2 SNEGSKA (reference sequence). CDR3 length: 11 amino acids. Amplification of TCR beta CDR3 regions used RNA as the template. The HTBI set primed first-round TCR CDR3 RT-PCR. TCRdb re-called the multiplex PCR reads with MiXCR, one entry per CDR3 protein. The sample consists of a few hundred thousand distinct CDR3 sequences, around 14% of them appearing once.

The clonotype was recovered from a woman in her thirties with Graves' hyperthyroidism. Sequencing input: blood. This sequence joins TRBV20-1 and TRBJ2-7; D may be TRBD2 (6 bases). CDR3 DNA sequence: TGCAGCGTGGTTGGGGCGGGGGAGCAGTACTTC. Its protein product is CSVVGAGEQYF.